The 11 T cell receptor beta chains in this list originate from one sample, sequenced in a study of cytomegalovirus exposure and HLA in healthy donors. In the PCR, 60 Vbeta and 13 Jbeta primers were used. Sequencing used immunoSEQ multiplex PCR; TCRdb keeps in-frame clones, though not all of them. This sample has 160,000 or so clones, with 82% found just once. The specimen was PBMCs. The receptor set was obtained from a man aged 45-65 years in good health and CMV-seropositive.

The chain uses TRBV5-1 and TRBJ2-5; 9 nucleotides match TRBD2. V lost 3 bases, J lost 5 bases, and 20 bases stayed unmatched. The CDR3 is 19 residues long. CDR1 SGHRS and CDR2 YFSETQ come from the germline V gene. CDR3 loop: CASSWTYGGGAPWGETQYF. The CDR3 region has the DNA TGCGCCAGCAGCTGGACCTATGGCGGGGGGGCCCCCTGGGGGGAGACCCAGTACTTC.

This chain uses TRBV6-1 with TRBJ2-7; D possibly corresponds to TRBD1 (5 bases). The CDR3 sequence is 14 residues long. Germline CDR1 MNHNS, CDR2 SASEGT. Trimming stripped 5 bases from V and 1 base from J, with 12 bases between. In DNA form, the CDR3 reads TGTGCCAGCAGTAGTACACAGGAGTCCTACGAGCAGTACTTC. Translation gives CASSSTQESYEQYF.

The rearrangement uses TRBV6-6 and TRBJ2-3; TRBD1 is a possible D gene (7 bases). Looked up from germline, CDR1 is MNHNY and CDR2 is SVGAGI (reference sequence). CDR3 length equals 16 residues. V was trimmed by 2 bases and J by 0 bases, leaving 12 bases between them. The CDR3 nucleotides are TGTGCCAGCAGTTACCAACAGGGGAGGAGCACAGATACGCAGTATTTT. Protein sequence: CASSYQQGRSTDTQYF.

The chain employs TRBV5-8 and TRBJ1-1; D is possibly TRBD1 (6 bases). This CDR3 contains 14 residues. Germline V gene sequence: CDR1 SGHTS, CDR2 YDEGEE. V shed 4 bases and J shed 10 bases, with 20 bases lying between them. The CDR3 DNA reads as TGTGCCAGCAGCCAACCCGACAGGAGCACCCCAGCTTTCTTT. Protein product: CASSQPDRSTPAFF.

The chain employs TRBV2 and TRBJ1-2; D is perhaps TRBD1 (5 bases). V was trimmed by 5 bases and J by 4 bases, leaving 20 bases between them. From germline, CDR1 is SNHLY and CDR2 FYNNEI. The CDR3 contains 16 residues. Here the CDR3 reads CASSLGGTGGFYGYTF. DNA for the CDR3: TGTGCCAGCAGTCTCGGCGGGACGGGGGGATTCTATGGCTACACCTTC.

The CDR3: CASSLTPGQTIYYGYTF. The CDR3 DNA sequence: TGTGCCAGCAGCCTTACTCCGGGACAGACCATCTACTATGGCTACACCTTC. The rearrangement links TRBV7-2 to TRBJ1-2, with TRBD1 matching 7 bases. Unmatched junction bases numbered 15, after V lost 5 bases and J lost 3 bases. CDR1 and CDR2 (germline): SGHTA, FQGNSA. The CDR3 has 17 residues.

The CDR3 sequence: CASTSGEIQETQYF. CDR3 DNA sequence: TGTGCCAGTACTAGCGGGGAGATCCAAGAGACCCAGTACTTC. V and J are TRBV28 and TRBJ2-5; 10 bases line up with TRBD2. CDR3 size: 14 residues. Per the germline V gene, CDR1 is MDHEN and CDR2 is SYDVKM. V trimming: 9 bases; J trimming: 1 base; junction bases outside the gene matches: 5.

This clone showed up just a few times. The CDR3 nucleotides read TGCAGCGGAGCCAGGGGGCGCTTGAACACTGAAGCTTTCTTT. It encodes CSGARGRLNTEAFF. The rearrangement joins TRBV29-1 to TRBJ1-1, with 8 bases identical to TRBD1. Germline-derived CDR1 and CDR2 are SQVTM and ANQGSEA. CDR3 size: 14 residues. The trim removed 7 bases at V and 0 bases at J, leaving 7 bases unmatched.

The rearrangement joins TRBV6-6 to TRBJ1-1; D ambiguous. Germline CDR1 is MNHNY and CDR2 is SVGAGI (reference sequence). V lost 6 bases and J 0 bases, leaving 8 bases between the germline ends. The CDR3 has 13 amino acids. The CDR3 sequence is CASRLTLNTEAFF. The DNA of the CDR3 is TGTGCCAGCAGACTAACGCTGAACACTGAAGCTTTCTTT.

The chain employs TRBV7-6 and TRBJ1-1, with TRBD1 as a possible D gene (5 bases). Per the germline V gene, CDR1 is SGHVS and CDR2 is FNYEAQ. This CDR3 spans 14 amino acids. V lost 2 bases and J lost 6, with 13 bases in between. CDR3 sequence (DNA): TGTGCCAGCAGCTTATCCCAGGGAGGGGCTGAAGCTTTCTTT. Amino acids: CASSLSQGGAEAFF.

The chain links TRBV5-6 to TRBJ2-3, with 11 bases fitting TRBD2. This CDR3 has 16 residues. V shed 3 bases, J shed 6 bases, and the junction held 9 bases outside the gene matches. Germline V lookup: CDR1 SGHDT, CDR2 YYEEEE. The CDR3 nucleotides are TGTGCCAGCAGCTGGGGACTAGCGGTTAGAGAGGATACGCAGTATTTT. Its translation: CASSWGLAVREDTQYF.